This is a list of T cell receptor beta chains from one sample in a study of T cells in Graves' hyperthyroidism and ophthalmopathy. TCRdb recomputed calls from the multiplex PCR reads with MiXCR, one row per CDR3 protein. The sample shows around 300,000 distinct CDR3 sequences, approximately 15% of them seen only once. Sequencing used blood. These receptors originate from a woman between 25 and 40 years old with Graves' hyperthyroidism. Both conserved end residues are part of each CDR3. The D gene is left open where the match is weak. Expanded clones are given a class, and other clones once, few, many or no size at all.

>TRBJ2-1|TRBV7-2|-|15|TRBD2
CASSRRLAAGGEQFF
TGTGCCAGCAGCCGCCGACTAGCGGCCGGGGGTGAGCAGTTCTTC
>TRBJ2-3|TRBV20-1|many|14|-
CSARGRSFTDTQYF
TGCAGTGCTAGAGGCCGTTCATTTACAGATACGCAGTATTTT
>TRBJ1-4|TRBV5-1|few|15|-
CASSLAGQPNEKLFF
TGCGCCAGCAGCTTGGCCGGTCAACCTAATGAAAAACTGTTTTTT
>TRBJ2-7|TRBV20-1|-|13|-
CSASGPNSYEQYF
TGCAGTGCTAGCGGACCAAACTCCTACGAGCAGTACTTC
>TRBJ2-1|TRBV20-1|few|11|-
CSAGVRDTSVF
TGCAGTGCGGGGGTACGGGACACTTCCGTCTTC
>TRBJ2-2|TRBV11-2|many|16|-
CASSPSRDGGAGELFF
TGTGCCAGCAGCCCTTCCAGGGACGGGGGCGCCGGGGAGCTGTTTTTT
>TRBJ2-1|TRBV15|few|13|-
CATSPRTAQEQFF
TGTGCCACCAGCCCCCGGACAGCGCAGGAGCAGTTCTTC
>TRBJ2-7|TRBV5-6|few|14|-
CASSSDPLSYEQYF
TGTGCCAGCAGCTCCGACCCACTCTCCTACGAGCAGTACTTC
>TRBJ2-3|TRBV11-2|few|15|TRBD2
CASSPFVGGTDTQYF
TGTGCCAGCAGCCCGTTTGTGGGGGGGACCGATACGCAGTATTTT
>TRBJ2-6|TRBV20-1|few|19|-
CSASSLTGGAWAGANVLTF
TGCAGTGCTAGTTCGTTAACTGGGGGCGCATGGGCCGGGGCCAACGTCCTGACTTTC
>TRBJ1-1|TRBV12-3/TRBV12-4|-|14|-
CASSFFKSYTEAFF
TGTGCCAGCAGTTTTTTCAAGAGCTACACTGAAGCTTTCTTT
>TRBJ2-7|TRBV7-2|many|16|TRBD2
CASSRGGTLRENEQYF
TGTGCCAGCAGCCGGGGGGGGACCCTCCGTGAAAACGAGCAGTACTTC
>TRBJ2-1|TRBV12-3/TRBV12-4|-|20|TRBD2
CASRLIPGLAGVHSYNEQFF
TGTGCCAGCAGACTAATACCGGGACTAGCGGGAGTGCACTCCTACAATGAGCAGTTCTTC
>TRBJ2-5|TRBV9|few|14|-
CASSEGGSFETQYF
TGTGCCAGCAGCGAAGGCGGGTCCTTTGAGACCCAGTACTTC
>TRBJ2-5|TRBV7-2|-|13|-
CASSSGDGETQYF
TGTGCCAGCAGCTCGGGGGATGGAGAGACCCAGTACTTC
>TRBJ1-1|TRBV6-1|many|15|-
CASSPSGGGHTEAFF
TGTGCCAGCAGTCCCTCCGGCGGCGGTCACACTGAAGCTTTCTTT
>TRBJ1-5|TRBV7-2|-|15|-
CASSMASGWDQPQHF
TGTGCCAGCAGCATGGCGAGCGGGTGGGATCAGCCCCAGCATTTT
>TRBJ1-1|TRBV28|many|12|-
CASSLPDTEAFF
TGTGCCAGCAGCTTGCCGGACACTGAAGCTTTCTTT
>TRBJ2-1|TRBV6-5|few|15|-
CASSYFRLGYNEQFF
TGTGCCAGCAGTTACTTTCGATTGGGCTACAATGAGCAGTTCTTC
>TRBJ1-5|TRBV7-8|many|16|-
CASSPLAGAGNQPQHF
TGTGCCAGCAGCCCTTTAGCCGGGGCCGGCAATCAGCCCCAGCATTTT
>TRBJ2-7|TRBV5-1|few|14|-
CASSLGEGAYEQYF
TGCGCCAGCAGCTTGGGCGAGGGAGCTTACGAGCAGTACTTC
>TRBJ1-1|TRBV11-2|many|16|-
CASKKGTGKKDTEAFF
TGTGCCAGCAAGAAGGGCACAGGGAAAAAGGACACTGAAGCTTTCTTT
>TRBJ1-2|TRBV28|few|12|-
CASSFKGVGYTF
TGTGCCAGCAGTTTCAAGGGAGTCGGCTACACCTTC
>TRBJ2-7|TRBV6-4|-|16|-
CASSGVLGMLIYEQYF
TGTGCCAGCAGTGGGGTTTTAGGCATGCTAATCTACGAGCAGTACTTC
>TRBJ2-7|TRBV20-1|-|15|TRBD2
CSAEVGEGRIHEQYF
TGCAGCGCCGAAGTTGGGGAGGGTCGGATCCACGAGCAGTACTTC
>TRBJ2-7|TRBV6-1|many|14|-
CASRSGGPFTPQYF
TGTGCCAGCAGGTCAGGGGGGCCCTTTACCCCGCAGTACTTC
>TRBJ2-5|TRBV28|-|13|-
CASNPGRQETQYF
TGTGCCAGCAACCCCGGAAGGCAAGAGACCCAGTACTTC
>TRBJ2-2|TRBV6-1|-|14|-
CASSEQPNTGELFF
TGTGCCAGCAGTGAACAGCCGAACACCGGGGAGCTGTTTTTT
>TRBJ2-7|TRBV11-2|-|18|TRBD2
CASSSLRGPRGRSGEQYF
TGTGCCAGCAGCAGCTTACGGGGCCCCCGCGGGAGGTCGGGAGAGCAGTACTTC
>TRBJ2-3|TRBV27|-|13|TRBD2
CASKTSGTDTQYF
TGTGCCAGCAAAACTAGCGGCACAGATACGCAGTATTTT
>TRBJ1-1|TRBV20-1|many|10|-
CSAYTGSAFF
TGCAGTGCTTATACAGGGTCTGCTTTCTTT
>TRBJ2-2|TRBV20-1|-|17|-
CSARDTLGFVGNGELFF
TGCAGTGCTAGAGATACGTTGGGATTTGTGGGTAACGGGGAGCTGTTTTTT
>TRBJ1-5|TRBV6-1|many|15|-
CASSEGTLSNQPQHF
TGTGCCAGCAGTGAAGGGACTCTTAGCAATCAGCCCCAGCATTTT
>TRBJ2-1|TRBV27|few|15|-
CASTPRSNPYNEQFF
TGTGCCAGCACGCCTCGTAGCAATCCATACAATGAGCAGTTCTTC
>TRBJ2-1|TRBV5-1|-|13|-
CASSLVVDNEQFF
TGCGCCAGCAGCTTGGTTGTAGACAATGAGCAGTTCTTC
>TRBJ2-7|TRBV20-1|few|13|-
CSAIGADSYEQYF
TGCAGTGCTATAGGCGCCGACTCCTACGAGCAGTACTTC
>TRBJ2-7|TRBV29-1|few|14|-
CSVKSQVSSYEQYF
TGCAGCGTCAAATCACAGGTCTCCTCCTACGAGCAGTACTTC
>TRBJ2-3|TRBV6-5|-|16|-
CASSSQGPSSTDTQYF
TGTGCCAGCAGTTCCCAAGGACCTTCTAGCACAGATACGCAGTATTTT